This T cell receptor beta chain derives from a study of regulatory T cells in long-lasting Graves disease. At the level of the study: Newly diagnosed Graves' patients had taken antithyroid drugs under 3 months. Study results and limitations: Persistent Graves' patients showed reduced TCR diversity versus newly diagnosed patients.

A note on this clonotype: Its antigen is unidentified.

Researchers made TCR beta libraries by using iRepertoire HTBI primers and running Arm-PCR on CDR3 regions. TCRdb re-derived calls from the multiplex PCR reads in MiXCR, one entry per CDR3 protein. The sample shows 350,000 to 450,000 distinct CDR3 sequences, 15% of them seen only once. Specified time point: newly diagnosed GD, antithyroid drugs for less than 3 months. The authors made the TCR library using RNA they extracted from PBMCs. This sample was shared with a second study, whose subject was T cells in Graves' hyperthyroidism and ophthalmopathy. That source notes: Each patient was aged 18 to 65 and had newly diagnosed hyperthyroidism of under 2 months' duration. In the analysis, a 13 V-J model separated ophthalmopathy from stable hyperthyroidism.

The material sequenced was peripheral blood mononuclear cells (PBMCs), taken at new diagnosis, from a patient treated with antithyroid drugs. The receptor was isolated from a woman aged 30 to 39 with Graves disease.

The CDR3 DNA reads TGTGCCAGCAGCCAGGTAGGGGGACTGGTCCAAAATGAGCAGTTCTTC. This translates into CASSQVGGLVQNEQFF. The V call is TRBV4-2, the J call TRBJ2-1; D is perhaps TRBD1 or TRBD2 (6 bases each). The CDR3 consists of 16 residues. The V gene's germline CDR1 is LGHNA and CDR2 YNFKEQ. V lost 3 bases and J 7 bases, leaving 19 bases between the germline ends.